Below, 19 T cell receptor beta chains from the same sample are listed, as sequenced in a study of cytomegalovirus exposure and HLA in healthy donors. The PCR ran on 60 Vbeta and 13 Jbeta primers. TCRdb's copy holds only in-frame clones and misses some; the assay was immunoSEQ multiplex PCR. This table holds about 36,000 clones, more than 50% found once. Material: PBMCs. The receptors were gathered from a woman between 40 and 50 years old in good health and CMV-seropositive.

V usage is TRBV14 and J usage is TRBJ1-1; 7 bases line up with TRBD1. Per the germline V gene, CDR1 is SGHDN and CDR2 is FVKESK. The junction had 4 bases not matched to a gene; V was cut back by 4 bases and J by 5 bases. The CDR3 extends over 13 amino acids. Written as DNA, the CDR3 is TGTGCCAGCAGCCTAGACAGGGTTACTGAAGCTTTCTTT. Translation gives CASSLDRVTEAFF.

V gene TRBV25-1 combines with J gene TRBJ2-7; 9 nucleotides align to TRBD1. There are 15 residues in the CDR3. V shed 2 bases and J 1 base; nucleotides not matched to a gene: 3. Looked up from germline, CDR1 is MGHDK and CDR2 is SYGVNS. CDR3 nucleotide sequence: TGTGCCAGCAGTGAAATCGACAGGGGGTCCTACGAGCAGTACTTC. Its protein is CASSEIDRGSYEQYF.

The sample holds one count of this clone. This chain joins TRBV4-2 and TRBJ2-2, with TRBD2 identical over 11 bases. V was clipped by 0 bases and J by 2 bases; unmatched bases: 5. The CDR3 has 18 residues. From germline, CDR1 is LGHNA and CDR2 YNFKEQ. The DNA of the CDR3 is TGTGCCAGCAGCCAAGAAAGTCTAGCGGGGGGTAACACCGGGGAGCTGTTTTTT. Translated, it gives CASSQESLAGGNTGELFF.

The chain employs TRBV6-5 and TRBJ1-2, with 8 bases fitting TRBD1. This CDR3 is built from 15 residues. Per germline, CDR1 MNHEY and CDR2 SVGAGI. V lost 5 bases and J lost 8; bases outside the gene matches: 13. CDR3 region: CASSTSGTGFEGYTF. In DNA form, the CDR3 reads TGTGCCAGCAGTACCTCCGGGACAGGTTTCGAGGGCTACACCTTC.

The chain employs TRBV30 and TRBJ1-4; no clear D. The V gene's germline CDR1 is GTSNPN and CDR2 SVGIG (reference sequence). Trimming stripped 3 bases from V and 1 base from J, with 12 bases between. This CDR3 spans 15 amino acids. CDR3 in amino acids: CAWRRGLGTNEKLFF. The CDR3 DNA reads TGTGCCTGGAGGCGGGGATTAGGAACTAATGAAAAACTGTTTTTT.

The chain's CDR3 is CASSLTVRVDTEAFF. Here the CDR3 DNA reads TGTGCCAGCAGCTTAACTGTGCGGGTGGACACTGAAGCTTTCTTT. The gene calls are TRBV7-2 and TRBJ1-1; no clear D gene. Looked up from germline, CDR1 is SGHTA and CDR2 is FQGNSA. The CDR3 consists of 15 residues. Trimming stripped 2 bases from V and 3 bases from J, with 13 bases between.

The chain joins TRBV7-3 to TRBJ1-4; tentative D call: TRBD1 (6 bases). The length of the CDR3 is 14 residues. Germline V gene sequence: CDR1 SGHTA, CDR2 FQGTGA. The germline V and J ends were trimmed by 5 bases and 8 bases, with 15 bases remaining between them. CDR3 sequence (DNA): TGTGCCAGCAGCCCAACAGGGCCGGGGGAAAAACTGTTTTTT. Translation gives CASSPTGPGEKLFF.

The chain uses TRBV5-1 and TRBJ2-6; 7 bases fit TRBD1. The CDR3 runs 19 residues. Trimming cost V 0 bases and J 0 bases; bases outside gene matches: 9. Germline CDR1 and CDR2: SGHRS and YFSETQ. As DNA, the CDR3 is TGCGCCAGCAGCTTGGGGGGCCGTCCAGGGGGCTCTGGGGCCAACGTCCTGACTTTC. Protein product: CASSLGGRPGGSGANVLTF.

This chain links TRBV6-4 with TRBJ2-2; 11 nucleotides align to TRBD2. The CDR3 totals 14 residues. Trimming removed 9 bases from V and 3 bases from J; junction bases left unmatched: 3. Looked up from germline, CDR1 is MRHNA and CDR2 is SNTAGT. In nucleotides, the CDR3 is TGTGCCAGTAAACTAGCGGGGGACACCGGGGAGCTGTTTTTT. Protein: CASKLAGDTGELFF.

The chain couples TRBV6-5 to TRBJ1-5, with TRBD1 matching over 10 bases. The germline gives CDR1 MNHEY, CDR2 SVGAGI. This CDR3 has 15 amino acids. Trimming at V came to 6 bases and at J to 4 bases, leaving 6 bases not matched to a gene. The CDR3 here is CASSPGQGKNQPQHF. As DNA, the CDR3 is TGTGCCAGCAGCCCGGGACAGGGGAAAAATCAGCCCCAGCATTTT.

The chain employs TRBV6-1 and TRBJ2-3, with 14 bases fitting TRBD2. V lost 5 bases, J lost 6 bases, and 4 bases stayed unmatched. Germline CDR1 and CDR2: MNHNS and SASEGT. This CDR3 region has 15 residues. The CDR3 DNA reads TGTGCCAGCAGTTGGACTAGCGGGGGGTTCGATACGCAGTATTTT. Translating gives CASSWTSGGFDTQYF.

This clone has more than one count but fewer than ten. The gene calls are TRBV10-1 and TRBJ1-1; 7 positions agree with TRBD1. Per the germline V gene, CDR1 is WNHNN and CDR2 is SYGVQD (reference sequence). This CDR3 region has 13 residues. V gave up 6 bases and J gave up 11 bases; unmatched junction bases: 12. The CDR3 bases are TGCGCCAGCAGCGACAGGGTCGAAATTGAGGCTTTCTTT. As protein: CASSDRVEIEAFF.

The V and J genes are TRBV9 and TRBJ2-5; 9 nucleotides agree with TRBD1. Germline V gives CDR1 SGDLS, CDR2 YYNGEE. The V and J ends lost 3 bases and 3 bases, in that order; junction bases with no gene match: 3. The CDR3 is 14 amino acids. CDR3 sequence: CASSARQGEETQYF. The CDR3 DNA follows: TGTGCCAGCAGCGCCCGACAGGGGGAAGAGACCCAGTACTTC.

This sequence joins TRBV11-2 and TRBJ2-1, with TRBD1 as a possible D gene (6 bases). This CDR3 is 15 amino acids long. Trimming took off 0 bases at V and 4 bases at J, with 10 bases between the two ends. The germline V gene encodes CDR1 SGHAT and CDR2 FQNNGV. CDR3 DNA: TGTGCCAGCAGCTTAGATCAGGGGCGGTACAATGAGCAGTTCTTC. Its translation: CASSLDQGRYNEQFF.

CDR3 in DNA: TGTGCCAGCAGCCCCGGGGGCTGGACTAGCTTGGATGAGCAGTTCTTC. Translated: CASSPGGWTSLDEQFF. The chain joins TRBV5-4 to TRBJ2-1, with 8 bases lining up with TRBD2. The germline V gene has CDR1 SGHNT and CDR2 YYREEE (reference sequence). The CDR3 length is 16 residues. The J segment lost 8 bases and the V segment lost 4 bases, leaving 14 bases of the junction unmatched. The variable domain in full, with the rest retrieved from reference TRBV5-4 and TRBJ2-1, is ETGVTQSPTHLIKTRGQQVTLRCSSQSGHNTVSWYQQALGQGPQFIFQYYREEENGRGNFPPRFSGLQFPNYSSELNVNALELDDSALYLCASSPGGWTSLDEQFFGPGTRLTVL.

This chain links TRBV29-1 with TRBJ2-5, with a weak D call TRBD2 (6 bases). Trimming stripped 7 bases from V and 4 bases from J, with 13 bases between. The CDR3 has 12 residues. Germline lookup yields CDR1 SQVTM and CDR2 ANQGSEA. Written as DNA, the CDR3 is TGCAGCGGCCGACTGGGAGGAGAGACCCAGTACTTC. This translates into CSGRLGGETQYF.

The J gene is TRBJ1-2, the V gene TRBV5-1; perhaps TRBD1 as D (6 bases). The length of the CDR3 is 13 residues. V was clipped by 0 bases and J by 3 bases, with 6 bases between them. Germline V lookup: CDR1 SGHRS, CDR2 YFSETQ. CDR3 in DNA: TGCGCCAGCAGCTTGGGGACAGACTATGGCTACACCTTC. Protein: CASSLGTDYGYTF.

This clone was counted a few times. This sequence joins TRBV9 and TRBJ2-7, with D possibly TRBD1 on 7 matching bases. Germline CDR1 reads SGDLS; CDR2 reads YYNGEE. V lost 4 bases and J lost 7, with 21 bases in between. The CDR3 has 15 amino acids. As DNA, the CDR3 is TGTGCCAGCAGCCCCCAGGGGGGTCCCATCCTAGAGCAGTACTTC. Translated, it gives CASSPQGGPILEQYF.

The chain recombines TRBV28 with TRBJ2-7, with D tentatively TRBD2 (7 bases). This CDR3 has 16 amino acids. CDR1 is MDHEN, CDR2 SYDVKM, per germline. V was shortened by 2 bases and J by 2 bases, with 16 bases between the two germline ends. The CDR3, as DNA: TGTGCCAGCAGTTTAGCCGGGGGGACAATAGCCTACGAGCAGTACTTC. Translation: CASSLAGGTIAYEQYF.